This entry describes one T cell receptor (beta chain). Its target is not known. CDR3 length equals 16 residues. The ends were cut back, 3 bases at V and 0 bases at J, with 15 bases in the middle. Germline V gene sequence: CDR1 LNHDA, CDR2 SQIVND (reference sequence). This entry belongs to a study of a mutant IDH1 vaccine in newly diagnosed glioma. Study details: Beforehand, treatment had been radiotherapy, temozolomide, or both; the majority received both.

Time point of the sample: week 5, during vaccination. Alongside topical imiquimod, each dose of vaccine comprised 300 ug of mutant IDH1 20-mer peptide. Generated by immunoSEQ multiplex PCR, the TCRdb table keeps only in-frame clones and is missing some. Of about 40,000 clones in the sample, roughly 92% are singletons; the top ten hold about 2.4%. This rearrangement joins TRBV19 to TRBJ2-7; no reliable D call. The TCR was taken from a man aged 50-59 years with glioma. The input for sequencing was PBMCs, taken from a glioma patient whose treatment included an IDH1 peptide vaccine. The CDR3 DNA follows: TGTGCCAGTAGTATTTCAGCAGACACTGTCTCCTACGAGCAGTACTTC. Amino acid sequence: CASSISADTVSYEQYF.